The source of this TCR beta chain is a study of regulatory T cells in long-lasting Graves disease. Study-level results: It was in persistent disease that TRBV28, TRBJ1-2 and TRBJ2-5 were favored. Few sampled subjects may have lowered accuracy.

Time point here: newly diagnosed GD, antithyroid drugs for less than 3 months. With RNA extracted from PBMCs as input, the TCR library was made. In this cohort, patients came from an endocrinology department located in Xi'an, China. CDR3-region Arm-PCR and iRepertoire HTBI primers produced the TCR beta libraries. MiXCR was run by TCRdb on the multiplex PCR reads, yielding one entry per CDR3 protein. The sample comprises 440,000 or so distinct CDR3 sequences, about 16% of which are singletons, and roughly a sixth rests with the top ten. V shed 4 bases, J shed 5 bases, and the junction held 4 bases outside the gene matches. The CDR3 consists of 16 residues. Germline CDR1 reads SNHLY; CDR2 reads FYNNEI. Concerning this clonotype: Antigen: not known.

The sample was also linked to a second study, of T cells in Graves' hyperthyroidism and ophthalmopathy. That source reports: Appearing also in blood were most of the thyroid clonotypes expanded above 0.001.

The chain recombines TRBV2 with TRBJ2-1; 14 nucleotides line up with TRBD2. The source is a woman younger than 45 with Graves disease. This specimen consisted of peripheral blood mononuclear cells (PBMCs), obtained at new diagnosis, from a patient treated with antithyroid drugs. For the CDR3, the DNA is TGTGCCAGCAGTGCCGGACTAGCGGGAGGCGACAATGAGCAGTTCTTC. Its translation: CASSAGLAGGDNEQFF.